Sequencing of this T cell receptor beta chain was carried out in a study of T cell responses to AZD1222 COVID-19 vaccine. Study results and limitations: Regions left unmutated in variants are reportedly the target of nearly half of spike-specific TCRs. It should be noted that donors were predominantly white British and more often female, and clonal diversity was possibly underestimated.

TCRdb's copy holds only in-frame clones and misses some; the assay was immunoSEQ multiplex PCR. Of over 85,000 clones detected, around 91% appear once; the ten largest clones hold 8.4%. This clone was recorded once. What it recognizes is unknown. This CDR3 has 14 residues. The germline gives CDR1 KGHSH, CDR2 LQKENI. The V end lost 2 bases, the J end lost 6 bases, and 13 bases lay between the germline ends. The sequence was obtained from an adult in good health. This specimen was peripheral blood, taken on day 0 of AZD1222 vaccination. This chain links TRBV18 with TRBJ1-2, with unresolved D. The CDR3 region is CASSPIIEGDGYTF. The CDR3 nucleotides are TGTGCCAGCTCACCAATAATAGAGGGCGATGGCTACACCTTC.